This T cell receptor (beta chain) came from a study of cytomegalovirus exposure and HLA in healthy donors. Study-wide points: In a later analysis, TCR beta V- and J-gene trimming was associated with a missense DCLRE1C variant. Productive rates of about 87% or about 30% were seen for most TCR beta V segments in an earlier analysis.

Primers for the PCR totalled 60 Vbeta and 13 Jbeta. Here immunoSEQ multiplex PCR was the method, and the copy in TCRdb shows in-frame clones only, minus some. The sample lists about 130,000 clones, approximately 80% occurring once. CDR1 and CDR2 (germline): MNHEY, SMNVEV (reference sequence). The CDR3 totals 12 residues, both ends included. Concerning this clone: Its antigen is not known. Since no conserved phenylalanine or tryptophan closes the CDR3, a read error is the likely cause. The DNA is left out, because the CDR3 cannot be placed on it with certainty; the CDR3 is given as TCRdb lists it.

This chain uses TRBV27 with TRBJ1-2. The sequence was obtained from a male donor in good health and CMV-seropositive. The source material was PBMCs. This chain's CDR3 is CATILSCPRVPI.